This TCR beta chain was identified in a study of control samples from healthy donors and cancer patients. Assay: immunoSEQ multiplex PCR; the TCRdb copy retains only in-frame clones and omits some. The sample shows over 150,000 clones, about 90% of them seen only once. This CDR3 comprises 15 residues. Germline lookup yields CDR1 LNHNV and CDR2 YYDKDF (reference sequence). The V and J ends lost 8 bases and 3 bases, in that order; junction bases with no gene match: 11. V and J are TRBV15 and TRBJ2-5, with TRBD1 identical over 8 bases. This sequence originates from a woman between 35 and 50 years old in good health. The material sequenced was blood. The CDR3 coding sequence is TGTGCCACCCGGGGGCAGGGGGCCGGGGAAGAGACCCAGTACTTC. Its translation is CATRGQGAGEETQYF.